A single sample is the source of the 19 T cell receptor beta chains below, sequenced in a study of blood T cell repertoires in COVID-19. The method was immunoSEQ multiplex PCR; TCRdb's version includes in-frame clones alone and lacks a portion of them. The data hold 250,000 to 350,000 clones, with roughly 89% observed a single time. The sequenced material came from peripheral blood. Source of these receptors: a woman in her thirties or forties who had recovered from COVID-19.

The V gene is TRBV5-4, the J gene TRBJ2-5; TRBD1 might be the D (6 bases). The CDR3 length is 16 residues. Per the germline V gene, CDR1 is SGHNT and CDR2 is YYREEE (reference sequence). V was trimmed by 3 bases and J by 1 base, leaving 16 bases between them. This CDR3 is CASSYALGDIQETQYF. CDR3 in DNA: TGTGCCAGCAGCTACGCCTTAGGGGACATCCAAGAGACCCAGTACTTC.

The chain is built from TRBV6-1 and TRBJ2-5; 7 nucleotides agree with TRBD2. The CDR3 has 16 amino acids. With 0 bases clipped from V and 4 bases from J, the junction kept 8 bases outside the gene matches. Germline V gives CDR1 MNHNS, CDR2 SASEGT. The CDR3 nucleotides read TGTGCCAGCAGTGAAGCGCCTGGGACTACCACAGAGACCCAGTACTTC. It encodes CASSEAPGTTTETQYF.

The chain combines TRBV9 with TRBJ2-7, with a weak D call TRBD1 (6 bases). Looked up from germline, CDR1 is SGDLS and CDR2 is YYNGEE. The CDR3 contains 13 residues. Deletions cut 2 bases from V and 5 bases from J, with 11 bases between. The CDR3 loop is CASSVQGRDEQYF. CDR3 bases: TGTGCCAGCAGCGTGCAGGGGCGGGACGAGCAGTACTTC.

This clone came up once. The V call is TRBV2, the J call TRBJ1-1, with D possibly TRBD1 on 6 matching bases. Germline assignment: CDR1 SNHLY and CDR2 FYNNEI. The V end was cut by 5 bases, the J end by 5 bases, with 15 bases between. The CDR3 runs 14 residues. This chain's CDR3 is CASSNTGSRTEAFF. CDR3 DNA sequence: TGTGCCAGCAGTAATACAGGGTCCAGAACTGAAGCTTTCTTT.

This clone was seen once. This chain links TRBV5-4 with TRBJ1-2; D possibly corresponds to TRBD1 (5 bases). With 0 bases removed from V and 3 bases from J, the gap between germline ends came to 6 bases. CDR1 and CDR2 from the germline V gene are SGHNT and YYREEE (reference sequence). The CDR3 consists of 13 residues. CDR3 residues: CASSLGQYYGYTF. CDR3 nucleotides: TGTGCCAGCAGCTTGGGACAGTACTATGGCTACACCTTC.

The gene calls are TRBV3-1 (or the pseudogene TRBV3-2) and TRBJ1-1; D uncertain. This CDR3 has 15 residues. From germline, CDR1 is LGHDT and CDR2 YNNKEL (reference sequence). Trimming shortened V by 1 base and J by 1 base, and 10 bases separated the two germline ends. This CDR3 reads CASSQGYASNTEAFF. The CDR3 bases are TGTGCCAGCAGCCAAGGCTATGCATCGAACACTGAAGCTTTCTTT.

V usage is TRBV6-5 and J usage is TRBJ1-2, with 8 bases matching TRBD1. CDR3 length: 13 residues. After removal of 6 bases from V and 4 bases from J, the junction contained 4 bases not matched to a gene. Germline V gene sequence: CDR1 MNHEY, CDR2 SVGAGI. CDR3 bases: TGTGCCAGCAGGGCTGACAGGGGCTATGGCTACACCTTC. Its translation is CASRADRGYGYTF.

This CDR3 reads CASSLMTGEKLFF. For the CDR3, the DNA is TGTGCCAGCAGCTTAATGACAGGTGAAAAACTGTTTTTT. J is TRBJ1-4 and V is TRBV11-2; D perhaps matches TRBD1 (6 bases). The CDR3 extends over 13 amino acids. Germline CDR1 and CDR2: SGHAT and FQNNGV. Trimming removed 2 bases at V and 7 bases at J, with 8 bases between.

The chain uses TRBV11-3 and TRBJ2-2; D is perhaps TRBD2 (5 bases). Trimming took off 5 bases at V and 5 bases at J, with 18 bases between the two ends. This CDR3 has 16 residues. In germline, CDR1 is SGHNT, CDR2 YENEEA. CDR3 DNA sequence: TGTGCCAGCAGCCCTAGCTATCCGCGGCCAACCGGGGAGCTGTTTTTT. Protein: CASSPSYPRPTGELFF. Drawing the rest from reference TRBV11-3 and TRBJ2-2, the complete variable domain is EAGVVQSPRYKIIEKKQPVAFWCNPISGHNTLYWYLQNLGQGPELLIRYENEEAVDDSQLPKDRFSAERLKGVDSTLKIQPAELGDSAVYLCASSPSYPRPTGELFFGEGSRLTVL.

The V gene is TRBV5-1, the J gene TRBJ1-1; D is undetermined. There are 14 residues in the CDR3. V shed 4 bases and J shed 4 bases, with 14 bases lying between them. Looked up from germline, CDR1 is SGHRS and CDR2 is YFSETQ. CDR3 coding DNA: TGCGCCAGCAGCCCGGATGCGGTATCCACTGAAGCTTTCTTT. Translation gives CASSPDAVSTEAFF.

The chain employs TRBV5-1 and TRBJ2-3; 7 bases fit TRBD2. V lost 0 bases and J lost 2; bases outside the gene matches: 6. The length of the CDR3 is 16 residues. Per the germline V gene, CDR1 is SGHRS and CDR2 is YFSETQ. The CDR3 is CASSLESLASTDTQYF. The CDR3 DNA follows: TGCGCCAGCAGCTTGGAATCACTAGCGTCCACAGATACGCAGTATTTT.

V usage is TRBV14 and J usage is TRBJ2-2; 8 nucleotides align to TRBD1. V dropped 0 bases and J dropped 1; count of bases not matched to a gene: 7. The CDR3 spans 18 residues. CDR1 and CDR2 (germline): SGHDN, FVKESK. CDR3 sequence (DNA): TGTGCCAGCAGCCAAGATGGCGGGACAGGTTGGAACACCGGGGAGCTGTTTTTT. Translated, it gives CASSQDGGTGWNTGELFF.

The rearrangement joins TRBV7-2 to TRBJ2-2; D is uncertain. Germline V lookup: CDR1 SGHTA, CDR2 FQGNSA. Trimming pared 5 bases from V and 4 bases from J, leaving 8 bases between. This CDR3 contains 13 residues. Here the CDR3 reads CASSPTGTGELFF. As DNA, the CDR3 is TGTGCCAGCAGCCCGACGGGCACCGGGGAGCTGTTTTTT.

The gene calls are TRBV7-9 and TRBJ2-2, with a possible D match to TRBD2 (5 bases). This CDR3 contains 14 residues. The V end lost 0 bases, the J end lost 8 bases, and 10 bases lay between the germline ends. CDR1 SEHNR and CDR2 FQNEAQ come from the germline V gene (reference sequence). As DNA, the CDR3 is TGTGCCAGCAGCTTAGCCCTTACGGGGGGGGAGCTGTTTTTT. It codes for CASSLALTGGELFF. The variable domain in full, with the rest retrieved from reference TRBV7-9 and TRBJ2-2, is DTGVSQNPRHKITKRGQNVTFRCDPISEHNRLYWYRQTLGQGPEFLTYFQNEAQLEKSRLLSDRFSAERPKGSFSTLEIQRTEQGDSAMYLCASSLALTGGELFFGEGSRLTVL.

This clone showed up just once. This sequence joins TRBV15 and TRBJ1-1, with 10 bases matching TRBD1. Germline V gene sequence: CDR1 LNHNV, CDR2 YYDKDF (reference sequence). J gave up 0 bases and V 6 bases, and 4 bases lay outside the gene matches. CDR3 length equals 15 residues. The chain's CDR3 is CATSWDRGLNTEAFF. CDR3 sequence (DNA): TGTGCCACCAGTTGGGACAGGGGACTGAACACTGAAGCTTTCTTT.

This clone has more than one count but fewer than ten. CDR3 coding DNA: TGTGCCAGCAGCTGGGGACTTCAAGAGACCCAGTACTTC. Translation gives CASSWGLQETQYF. The V call is TRBV7-2, the J call TRBJ2-5, with TRBD2 as a possible D gene (6 bases). The CDR3 has 13 amino acids. CDR1 is SGHTA, CDR2 FQGNSA, per germline. V lost 4 bases and J 2 bases, leaving 8 bases between the germline ends.

The rearrangement joins TRBV5-8 to TRBJ1-3; tentatively, D is TRBD1 (5 bases). The germline V gene has CDR1 SGHTS and CDR2 YDEGEE. The CDR3 length is 15 residues. V was clipped by 1 base and J by 2 bases, with 10 bases between them. In DNA form, the CDR3 reads TGTGCCAGCAGCTTGCTGGGGCAGGCTGGAAACACCATATATTTT. Protein: CASSLLGQAGNTIYF.

The V call is TRBV11-3, the J call TRBJ2-5, with 9 bases matching TRBD1. V was clipped by 3 bases and J by 5 bases; unmatched bases: 7. The CDR3 is 15 residues long. The germline V gene encodes CDR1 SGHNT and CDR2 YENEEA. The CDR3, as DNA: TGTGCCAGCAGCTTTACAGGGGGCATCGGGGAGACCCAGTACTTC. It translates to CASSFTGGIGETQYF.

The rearrangement uses TRBV5-5 and TRBJ2-7, with TRBD2 identical over 8 bases. V dropped 1 base and J dropped 4; count of bases not matched to a gene: 4. The germline gives CDR1 SGHKS, CDR2 YYEKEE (reference sequence). The CDR3 has 14 residues. The CDR3 coding sequence is TGTGCCAGCAGCTTGTCGGGACTAGGGTACGAGCAGTACTTC. Its protein product is CASSLSGLGYEQYF. Looking up the rest from reference TRBV5-5 and TRBJ2-7 gives the full variable domain: DAGVTQSPTHLIKTRGQQVTLRCSPISGHKSVSWYQQVLGQGPQFIFQYYEKEERGRGNFPDRFSARQFPNYSSELNVNALLLGDSALYLCASSLSGLGYEQYFGPGTRLTVT.